Shown below are 29 T cell receptor beta chains from a single sample sequenced in a study of T cells in Graves' hyperthyroidism and ophthalmopathy (dated by TCRdb to about 2019). Libraries were constructed by multiplex PCR. The instrument was an Illumina HiSeq 2000. The TCR beta CDR3 regions were amplified from RNA transcripts. The TCR CDR3 was subjected to a first round of RT-PCR using the HTBI primer set and the Qiagen OneStep RT-PCR kit. TCRdb's own reprocessing of the public reads used fastp at Q25 and MiXCR and kept productive beta chains. Identical CDR3 protein sequences are pooled into one entry, listed with their most common genes and DNA. Within this sample are around 620,000 distinct CDR3 sequences, with 11% to 15% of them counted one time only. The ten largest account for around 7% of the sample. Sample: blood. The receptors originated from a woman in her late teens or twenties with Graves' ophthalmopathy.

The chain links TRBV2 to TRBJ1-3; D perhaps matches TRBD1 (5 bases). With 3 bases removed from V and 3 bases from J, the gap between germline ends came to 18 bases. The CDR3 has 17 amino acids. CDR1 is SNHLY and CDR2 is FYNNEI in the germline V gene. The CDR3 nucleotides are TGTGCCAGCAGTGAGGCCTCGGGACTGGGGAATGGAAACACCATATATTTT. Translation gives CASSEASGLGNGNTIYF.

This clonotype came up many times. A read error may produce the germline difference seen at one junction end. This rearrangement joins TRBV7-9 to TRBJ2-7, with a weak D call TRBD2 (6 bases). CDR3 length: 13 amino acids. Germline loops: CDR1 SEHNR, CDR2 FQNEAQ (reference sequence). CDR3 DNA: TGTGTCAGCAGCGAGGAGGGTACCTACGAGCAGTACTTC. It translates to CVSSEEGTYEQYF.

The gene calls are TRBV10-3 and TRBJ2-1; 8 bases match TRBD2. The germline V gene encodes CDR1 ENHRY and CDR2 SYGVKD. This CDR3 comprises 16 residues. J lost 0 bases, V lost 1 base, and 2 bases had no gene match. The CDR3 sequence: CAISELAGRSYNEQFF. The DNA of the CDR3 is TGTGCCATCAGTGAGTTAGCGGGGCGCTCCTACAATGAGCAGTTCTTC.

This clonotype has just a few counts. The CDR3 DNA is TGTGCCAGCAGGAGGGACGTTTCCTACGAGCAGTACTTC. Residues: CASRRDVSYEQYF. V and J are TRBV2 and TRBJ2-7; the D gene could be TRBD1 or TRBD2 (5 bases each). Trimming removed 6 bases from V and 1 base from J, with 10 bases in between. Per the germline V gene, CDR1 is SNHLY and CDR2 is FYNNEI. The CDR3 runs to 13 residues.

This clonotype was seen at least ten times. The chain uses TRBV6-1 and TRBJ1-2; 7 nucleotides agree with TRBD1. Unmatched junction bases numbered 10, after V lost 9 bases and J lost 3 bases. Germline-derived CDR1 and CDR2 are MNHNS and SASEGT. The CDR3 totals 14 residues. In DNA, the CDR3 is TGTGCCAGTGTTCCAGGGGGGTGGGACTATGGCTACACCTTC. Protein: CASVPGGWDYGYTF.

This clonotype was found a few times. This chain links TRBV20-1 with TRBJ2-7, with a possible D match to TRBD1 (6 bases). Trimming left V 0 bases short and J 4 bases short, with 16 bases between. This CDR3 has 15 residues. Germline CDR1 DFQATT, CDR2 SNEGSKA (reference sequence). The CDR3 bases are TGCAGTGCTAGAGATCCCCGGGGTCAGGGGTACGAGCAGTACTTC. It translates to CSARDPRGQGYEQYF.

V is TRBV11-3 and J is TRBJ2-2, with 10 bases aligning to TRBD2. Unmatched junction bases numbered 2, after V lost 4 bases and J lost 6 bases. The CDR3 runs 14 residues. In germline, CDR1 is SGHNT, CDR2 YENEEA. As DNA, the CDR3 is TGTGCCAGCAGCTCTCTAGCGGGGGCCGGGGAGCTGTTTTTT. Its translation: CASSSLAGAGELFF. Using reference TRBV11-3 and TRBJ2-2 for the parts outside the CDR3, the full variable domain is EAGVVQSPRYKIIEKKQPVAFWCNPISGHNTLYWYLQNLGQGPELLIRYENEEAVDDSQLPKDRFSAERLKGVDSTLKIQPAELGDSAVYLCASSSLAGAGELFFGEGSRLTVL.

This chain links TRBV7-3 with TRBJ2-3, with D possibly TRBD2 on 5 matching bases. V was cut by 5 bases and J by 2 bases, with 14 bases left in between. The CDR3 runs to 15 residues. CDR1 SGHTA and CDR2 FQGTGA come from the germline V gene. The CDR3 here is CASSLRGDYTDTQYF. The CDR3 DNA reads TGTGCCAGCAGCCTTCGAGGCGACTACACAGATACGCAGTATTTT.

This clonotype occurred many times. The chain couples TRBV20-1 to TRBJ1-1, with TRBD1 as a possible D gene (5 bases). V was cut by 3 bases and J by 1 base, with 15 bases left in between. The CDR3 runs 15 residues. Looked up from germline, CDR1 is DFQATT and CDR2 is SNEGSKA (reference sequence). The CDR3 DNA reads TGCAGTGCTAGGCGGGACTCCGGAGGGAACACTGAAGCTTTCTTT. Its protein product is CSARRDSGGNTEAFF.

This sequence joins TRBV27 and TRBJ2-1; a possible D gene is TRBD2 (5 bases). The CDR3 is 14 residues long. CDR1 is MNHEY, CDR2 SMNVEV, per germline (reference sequence). The germline V and J ends were trimmed by 1 base and 8 bases, with 12 bases remaining between them. In DNA, the CDR3 is TGTGCCAGCAGTTTATTTCGGGGAGTCGATGAGCAGTTCTTC. It translates to CASSLFRGVDEQFF.

This clonotype was detected ten times or more. The chain couples TRBV12-3 or TRBV12-4 to TRBJ1-2; D call uncertain. The CDR3 contains 14 residues. V was trimmed by 4 bases and J by 4 bases, leaving 13 bases between them. Written as DNA, the CDR3 is TGTGCCAGCAGTTCGGCAGGTGCGGGCTATGGCTACACCTTC. Translating it yields CASSSAGAGYGYTF.

The table lists this clonotype with many counts. This chain links TRBV6-5 with TRBJ2-1; no reliable D call. Germline loops: CDR1 MNHEY, CDR2 SVGAGI. V was shortened by 0 bases and J by 3 bases, with 9 bases between the two germline ends. The CDR3 has 15 residues. The CDR3 region has the DNA TGTGCCAGCAGTTACTCTTCCGGGTTCTACAATGAGCAGTTCTTC. This gives the protein CASSYSSGFYNEQFF.

The V gene is TRBV12-3 or TRBV12-4, the J gene TRBJ2-2; possibly TRBD2 for D (6 bases). This CDR3 contains 15 residues. Trimming removed 6 bases from V and 1 base from J, with 12 bases in between. The CDR3 DNA is TGTGCCAGCAGAAGGGCTAGCGAGAACACCGGGGAGCTGTTTTTT. Translating it yields CASRRASENTGELFF.

This clonotype was recorded many times. The V gene is TRBV27, the J gene TRBJ1-1, with a possible D match to TRBD1 (5 bases). Per the germline V gene, CDR1 is MNHEY and CDR2 is SMNVEV (reference sequence). The V and J ends lost 2 bases and 4 bases respectively, with 11 bases between them. The CDR3 has 14 amino acids. CDR3 amino acids: CASSLARGTTEAFF. In nucleotides, the CDR3 is TGTGCCAGCAGTTTAGCTCGGGGGACCACTGAAGCTTTCTTT.

A remark on this clonotype: It may be a read error: a sequence one base away is much more abundant. J is TRBJ1-6 and V is TRBV20-1; D may be TRBD1 (6 bases). The V gene lost 0 bases and the J gene lost 8 bases, with 17 bases spanning the gap. CDR1 is DFQATT, CDR2 SNEGSKA, per germline (reference sequence). This CDR3 region has 16 residues. The CDR3 loop is CSAREVDRWYYSPLHF. CDR3 nucleotide sequence: TGCAGTGCTAGAGAGGTAGACAGGTGGTATTATTCACCCCTCCACTTT.

This clonotype was counted at least ten times. The rearrangement uses TRBV7-2 and TRBJ2-4; 10 bases are a match to TRBD1. CDR3 length: 18 residues. V was clipped by 4 bases and J by 9 bases; unmatched bases: 18. The germline CDR1 and CDR2 sequences are SGHTA and FQGNSA. This chain's CDR3 is CASSSVGGGTGAPSIQYF. The DNA of the CDR3 is TGTGCCAGCAGCTCTGTCGGGGGGGGGACAGGGGCACCTAGCATTCAGTACTTC.

This clonotype was seen only a few times. The junction departs from germline at one end; a sequencing error may be responsible. The chain links TRBV6-1 to TRBJ1-3, with D perhaps matching TRBD1 (5 bases). Germline assignment: CDR1 MNHNS and CDR2 SASEGT. This CDR3 is built from 15 residues. Written as DNA, the CDR3 is TGTGCCAGCAGCCTGGGTGGGACCTCTGGAAACGCCATATATTTT. This gives the protein CASSLGGTSGNAIYF.

The chain links TRBV30 to TRBJ2-7; unclear D gene. Germline CDR1 and CDR2: GTSNPN and SVGIG (reference sequence). The CDR3 is 13 residues long. V lost 2 bases, J lost 7 bases, and 15 bases lay in between. CDR3 in amino acids: CAWSKGTQVEQYF. In nucleotides, the CDR3 is TGTGCCTGGAGTAAGGGTACCCAAGTTGAGCAGTACTTC.

The chain combines TRBV24-1 with TRBJ2-1, with 9 bases that match TRBD2. This CDR3 has 19 residues. Germline CDR1 is KGHDR and CDR2 is SFDVKD. The J segment lost 4 bases and the V segment lost 1 base, leaving 13 bases of the junction unmatched. The CDR3 here is CATSDLIPAGGSLYNEQFF. Written as DNA, the CDR3 is TGTGCCACCAGTGATTTAATCCCGGCGGGAGGGTCCCTTTACAATGAGCAGTTCTTC.

The genes are TRBV4-3 and TRBJ2-7; 7 positions match TRBD2. This CDR3 is 16 amino acids long. Germline V CDR1 and CDR2: LGHNA, YSLEER. V gave up 4 bases and J gave up 0 bases; unmatched junction bases: 9. The CDR3 loop reads CASSPQGGSASYEQYF. The CDR3 DNA is TGCGCCAGCAGCCCTCAGGGCGGGAGTGCCTCCTACGAGCAGTACTTC.

There are many counts of this clonotype. V is TRBV28 and J is TRBJ1-2; TRBD1 matches at 7 bases. The CDR3 is 14 residues long. CDR1 and CDR2 (germline): MDHEN, SYDVKM. V was clipped by 5 bases and J by 8 bases; unmatched bases: 11. Here the CDR3 reads CASSTHPGGRGYTF. DNA of the CDR3: TGTGCCAGCAGTACCCATCCAGGGGGAAGGGGCTACACCTTC.

This clonotype was observed many times. The chain links TRBV6-2 or TRBV6-3 to TRBJ2-6, with D uncertain. CDR1 and CDR2 from the germline V gene are MNHEY and SVGEGT. The CDR3 spans 13 residues. V was trimmed by 8 bases and J by 1 base, leaving 6 bases between them. CDR3 sequence (DNA): TGTGCCAGCTCTTGGTCTGGGGCCAACGTCCTGACTTTC. Amino acids: CASSWSGANVLTF.

This clonotype was seen at least ten times. The chain has TRBV24-1 and TRBJ1-5, with 7 bases lining up with TRBD1. After removal of 10 bases from V and 3 bases from J, the junction contained 8 bases not matched to a gene. The CDR3 length is 14 residues. Germline-derived CDR1 and CDR2 are KGHDR and SFDVKD. CDR3 sequence (DNA): TGTGCCACTAAACTCAGGGGGGACAATCAGCCCCAGCATTTT. Translated, it gives CATKLRGDNQPQHF.

This clonotype was counted many times. CDR3 DNA sequence: TGTGCCACCAGTGATACCAGGGGAAGCACAGATACGCAGTATTTT. This sequence encodes CATSDTRGSTDTQYF. The chain is built from TRBV24-1 and TRBJ2-3; the D gene is possibly TRBD1 (6 bases). From germline, CDR1 is KGHDR and CDR2 SFDVKD. V was trimmed by 3 bases and J by 0 bases, leaving 9 bases between them. The CDR3 is 15 amino acids.

This chain connects TRBV7-2 to TRBJ1-5, with 8 positions matching TRBD1. The CDR3 contains 14 residues. CDR1 is SGHTA, CDR2 FQGNSA, per germline. V gave up 5 bases and J gave up 6 bases; unmatched junction bases: 6. Here the CDR3 DNA reads TGTGCCAGCAGCAACCGACAGGGGTTTCAGCCCCAGCATTTT. Protein product: CASSNRQGFQPQHF.

In this sample, this clonotype turned up many times. This chain joins TRBV2 and TRBJ2-7, with 9 bases aligning to TRBD1. Germline V lookup: CDR1 SNHLY, CDR2 FYNNEI. With V trimmed by 8 bases and J by 3 bases, 14 bases remained unmatched. The CDR3 is 16 amino acids. DNA of the CDR3: TGTGCCAGCCTTTTTTACCGGGACAGGGCCCTCTACGAGCAGTACTTC. It codes for CASLFYRDRALYEQYF.

The chain is built from TRBV19 and TRBJ2-3; the D gene is possibly TRBD2 (6 bases). V gave up 4 bases and J gave up 0 bases, with 11 bases separating them. CDR1 and CDR2 (germline): LNHDA, SQIVND (reference sequence). The CDR3 has 15 amino acids. CDR3: CASSSYGRSTDTQYF. The CDR3 DNA sequence: TGTGCCAGTAGTAGTTACGGGAGAAGCACAGATACGCAGTATTTT. The variable domain in full, completed from reference TRBV19 and TRBJ2-3, reads DGGITQSPKYLFRKEGQNVTLSCEQNLNHDAMYWYRQDPGQGLRLIYYSQIVNDFQKGDIAEGYSVSREKKESFPLTVTSAQKNPTAFYLCASSSYGRSTDTQYFGPGTRLTVL.

This clonotype was recorded at least ten times. The V call is TRBV6-2 or TRBV6-3, the J call TRBJ2-1, with 9 bases identical to TRBD2. Germline loops: CDR1 MNHEY, CDR2 SVGEGT. After removal of 7 bases from V and 6 bases from J, the junction contained 4 bases not matched to a gene. This CDR3 contains 13 residues. The DNA for the CDR3 is TGTGCCAGCACCCTAGCGGGAATCAATGAGCAGTTCTTC. It is translated as CASTLAGINEQFF.

This clonotype was seen repeatedly, ten times or more. The V call is TRBV3-1, the J call TRBJ1-6; weak D call: TRBD1 (5 bases). The germline V and J ends were trimmed by 6 bases and 7 bases, with 13 bases remaining between them. Per germline, CDR1 LGHDT and CDR2 YNNKEL (reference sequence). CDR3 size: 14 residues. The CDR3 region has the DNA TGTGCCAGCAGGGCTTTAGACAGCAATTCACCCCTCCACTTT. Its translation is CASRALDSNSPLHF.